The T cell receptor beta chain described here comes from a study of shared clonotypes between healthy human individuals. The study, taken as a whole, reports: Rarefaction demonstrated incomplete sorted-subset sequencing despite large depth.

The CDR3 length is 13 residues. Germline CDR1 and CDR2: ENHRY and SYGVKD. V shed 7 bases and J 8 bases; nucleotides not matched to a gene: 6. The assay was immunoSEQ multiplex PCR, and TCRdb's table has in-frame clones only and misses some. The table records around 2.1 million clones, approximately 94% of them present only once. Turning to this clone: As yet, its antigen is unknown.

Positively selected for CCR7, the CD45RO-negative cells used as naive CD8 cells excluded terminally differentiated effector memory CD45RA+ cells. Healthy and HIV-negative, the adult donors had no recent acute infections or vaccinations. This TCR derives from a man in his late teens or twenties in good health. Some clones in this sample may be carry-over from other donors' samples. Sequencing input: naive CD8+ T cells from PBMCs. The V call is TRBV10-3, the J call TRBJ1-2; 11 nucleotides align to TRBD1. DNA for the CDR3: TGTGCCATCAATGGACAGGGGGCAAAGGGCTACACCTTC. It codes for CAINGQGAKGYTF.